The entry below gives a single T cell receptor (beta chain) sequence along with its context. Its specificity is not known. The sample is drawn from a study of T cell responses to AZD1222 COVID-19 vaccine. Regarding the study as a whole: Per reports, nearly half of all spike-specific TCRs target regions that are unmutated in variants.

Trimming took 0 bases from V and 0 from J, leaving 7 bases between them. In germline, CDR1 is SGHRS, CDR2 YFSETQ. The CDR3 has 15 residues. Produced via immunoSEQ multiplex PCR; TCRdb's table is partial and in-frame only. The data contain 90,000 to 150,000 clones, around 90% of them singletons. Sequenced here: peripheral blood, sampled 28 days after the second dose of the MenACWY control vaccine. The chain has TRBV5-1 and TRBJ1-5, with D unresolved. This clonotype originated in an adult who received the MenACWY meningococcal vaccine as a control. As DNA, the CDR3 is TGCGCCAGCAGCTTGGGTGAGAATAGCAATCAGCCCCAGCATTTT. It encodes CASSLGENSNQPQHF. The full variable domain, in which reference TRBV5-1 and TRBJ1-5 provide the parts outside the CDR3, is KAGVTQTPRYLIKTRGQQVTLSCSPISGHRSVSWYQQTPGQGLQFLFEYFSETQRNKGNFPGRFSGRQFSNSRSEMNVSTLELGDSALYLCASSLGENSNQPQHFGDGTRLSIL.